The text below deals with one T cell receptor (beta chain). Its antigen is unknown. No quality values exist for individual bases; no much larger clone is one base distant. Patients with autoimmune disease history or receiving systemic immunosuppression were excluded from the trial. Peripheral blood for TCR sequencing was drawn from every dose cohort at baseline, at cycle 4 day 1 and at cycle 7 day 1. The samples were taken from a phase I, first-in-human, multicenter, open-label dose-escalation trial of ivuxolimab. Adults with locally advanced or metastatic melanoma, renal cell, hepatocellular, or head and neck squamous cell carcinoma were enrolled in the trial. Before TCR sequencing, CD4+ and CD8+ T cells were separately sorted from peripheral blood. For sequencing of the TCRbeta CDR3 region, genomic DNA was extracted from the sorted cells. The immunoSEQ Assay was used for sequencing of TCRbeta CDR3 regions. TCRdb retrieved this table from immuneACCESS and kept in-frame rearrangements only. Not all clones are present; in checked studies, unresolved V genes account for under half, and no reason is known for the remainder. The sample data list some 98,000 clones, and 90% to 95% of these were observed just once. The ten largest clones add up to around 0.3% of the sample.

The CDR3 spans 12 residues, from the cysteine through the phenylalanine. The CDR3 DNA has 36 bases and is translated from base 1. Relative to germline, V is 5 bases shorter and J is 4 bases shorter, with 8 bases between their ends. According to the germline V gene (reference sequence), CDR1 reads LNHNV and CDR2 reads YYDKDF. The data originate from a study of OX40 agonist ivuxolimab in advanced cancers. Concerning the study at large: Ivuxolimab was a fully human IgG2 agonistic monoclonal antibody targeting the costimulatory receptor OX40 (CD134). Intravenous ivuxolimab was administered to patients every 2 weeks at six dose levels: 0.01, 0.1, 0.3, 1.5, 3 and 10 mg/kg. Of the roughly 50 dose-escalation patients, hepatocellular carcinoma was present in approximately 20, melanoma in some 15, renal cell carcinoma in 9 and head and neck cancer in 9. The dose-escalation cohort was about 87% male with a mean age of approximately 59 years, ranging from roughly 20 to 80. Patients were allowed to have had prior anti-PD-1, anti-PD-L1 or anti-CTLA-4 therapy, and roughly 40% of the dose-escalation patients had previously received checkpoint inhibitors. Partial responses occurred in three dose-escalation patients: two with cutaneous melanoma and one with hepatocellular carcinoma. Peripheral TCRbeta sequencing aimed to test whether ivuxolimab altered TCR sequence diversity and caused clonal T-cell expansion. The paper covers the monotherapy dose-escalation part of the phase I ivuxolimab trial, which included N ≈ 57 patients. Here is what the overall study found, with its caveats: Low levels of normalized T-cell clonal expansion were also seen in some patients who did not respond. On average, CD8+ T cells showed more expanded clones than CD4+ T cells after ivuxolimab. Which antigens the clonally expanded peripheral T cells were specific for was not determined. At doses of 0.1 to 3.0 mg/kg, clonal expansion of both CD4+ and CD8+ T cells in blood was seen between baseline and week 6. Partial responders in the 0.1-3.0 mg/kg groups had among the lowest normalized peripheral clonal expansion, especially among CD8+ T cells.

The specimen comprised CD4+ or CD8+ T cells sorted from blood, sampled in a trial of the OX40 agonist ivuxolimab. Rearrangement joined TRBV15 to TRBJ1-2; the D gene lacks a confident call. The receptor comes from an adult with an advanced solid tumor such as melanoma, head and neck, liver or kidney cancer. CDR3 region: CATSHSSYGYTF. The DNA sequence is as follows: TGTGCCACCAGCCACTCGTCCTATGGCTACACCTTC.